This TCR beta chain stems from a study of response to subunit inactivated influenza vaccine. TCRdb redid the calling of the RT-PCR reads with MiXCR, one entry per CDR3 protein. The sample has about 170,000 distinct CDR3 sequences, around 10% seen once. This clonotype was detected a few times. Its antigen is undetermined. Findings and limits, study-wide: Authors suggested each seasonal influenza vaccination recruits few new T cells.

This sample comprised CD8+ T cells sorted from PBMCs, obtained 23 to 25 months after vaccination. This clonotype was sampled from a man aged 50-75 years who received an inactivated influenza vaccine.

CDR3 in amino acids: CASSLAWDNEQFF. As DNA, the CDR3 is TGTGCCAGCAGCTTAGCATGGGACAATGAGCAGTTCTTC. The V gene is TRBV7-9, the J gene TRBJ2-1; the D is unclear. Germline assignment: CDR1 SEHNR and CDR2 FQNEAQ (reference sequence). With 0 bases removed from V and 5 bases from J, the gap between germline ends came to 5 bases. This CDR3 has 13 amino acids.